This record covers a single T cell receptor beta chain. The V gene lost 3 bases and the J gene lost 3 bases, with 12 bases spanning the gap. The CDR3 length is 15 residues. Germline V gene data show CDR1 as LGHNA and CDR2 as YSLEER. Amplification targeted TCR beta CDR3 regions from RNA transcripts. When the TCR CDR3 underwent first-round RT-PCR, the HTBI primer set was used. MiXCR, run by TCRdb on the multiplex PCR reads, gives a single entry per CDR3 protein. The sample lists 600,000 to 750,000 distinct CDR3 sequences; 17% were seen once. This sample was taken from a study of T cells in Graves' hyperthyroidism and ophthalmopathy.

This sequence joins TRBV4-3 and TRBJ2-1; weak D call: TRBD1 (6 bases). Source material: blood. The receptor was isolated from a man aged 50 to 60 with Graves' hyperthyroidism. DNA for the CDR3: TGCGCCAGCAGCCATAGACGAGGGGGCTACAATGAGCAGTTCTTC. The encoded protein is CASSHRRGGYNEQFF.